These 6 T cell receptor beta chains came from one sample sequenced in a study of identical twins (dated by TCRdb to the mid-2010s). The method was 5' RACE. The sequencer was an Illumina HiSeq 2000. TCRdb handled the public reads itself, with Q25 trimming in fastp and clone calling in MiXCR, and kept productive beta chains. Rows with a matching CDR3 protein are joined into one entry that keeps the most common DNA and genes. This sample comprises more than 600,000 distinct CDR3 sequences, around a sixth of them detected only once. The top ten clonotypes cover around 14% of the sample. These data also formed part of another study, on T cells expressing NK-cell markers.

Material: PBMCs. The receptors stem from a woman under 30 in good health.

The chain couples TRBV12-3 or TRBV12-4 to TRBJ1-2; no clear D. V lost 5 bases and J lost 8, with 12 bases in between. This CDR3 has 12 residues. CDR3 protein: CASSSGGRGYTF. As DNA, the CDR3 is TGTGCCAGCAGTAGTGGAGGTCGCGGCTACACCTTC.

There are many counts of this clonotype. The chain links TRBV15 to TRBJ2-1, with TRBD2 as a possible D gene (5 bases). Germline V lookup: CDR1 LNHNV, CDR2 YYDKDF (reference sequence). The CDR3 length is 16 residues. V was trimmed by 3 bases and J by 3 bases, leaving 15 bases between them. The DNA of the CDR3 is TGTGCCACCAGCAGTGGAGGAAATAGCGTCTACAATGAGCAGTTCTTC. Amino acids: CATSSGGNSVYNEQFF.

This clonotype appeared many times. This sequence joins TRBV12-3 or TRBV12-4 and TRBJ2-7; 12 bases are shared with TRBD2. The V and J ends lost 5 bases and 4 bases, in that order; junction bases with no gene match: 3. The length of the CDR3 is 14 residues. CDR3 in DNA: TGTGCCAGCAGTCCAACTAGCGGGGGGTACGAGCAGTACTTC. Translated: CASSPTSGGYEQYF.

This clonotype was seen more than once but under ten times. The V gene is TRBV12-3 or TRBV12-4, the J gene TRBJ2-7; D may be TRBD2 (6 bases). V gave up 6 bases and J gave up 2 bases, with 14 bases separating them. The CDR3 spans 14 residues. The chain's CDR3 is CASSQSSATYEQYF. The CDR3 coding sequence is TGTGCCAGCAGCCAGTCTAGCGCGACCTACGAGCAGTACTTC.

This clonotype was detected only a few times. The rearrangement uses TRBV5-1 and TRBJ1-6, with D uncertain. From germline, CDR1 is SGHRS and CDR2 YFSETQ. The CDR3 has 17 residues. Trimming removed 0 bases from V and 0 bases from J, with 10 bases in between. The CDR3 coding sequence is TGCGCCAGCAGCTTGGCCGGGATGAGCTCCTATAATTCACCCCTCCACTTT. Amino acid sequence: CASSLAGMSSYNSPLHF.

This sequence joins TRBV12-3 or TRBV12-4 and TRBJ2-3; D possibly corresponds to TRBD2 (5 bases). This CDR3 is 13 amino acids long. Trimming shortened V by 1 base and J by 6 bases, and 8 bases separated the two germline ends. CDR3 in DNA: TGTGCCAGCAGTTTAGGAGGGCAGGATACGCAGTATTTT. Its translation is CASSLGGQDTQYF.